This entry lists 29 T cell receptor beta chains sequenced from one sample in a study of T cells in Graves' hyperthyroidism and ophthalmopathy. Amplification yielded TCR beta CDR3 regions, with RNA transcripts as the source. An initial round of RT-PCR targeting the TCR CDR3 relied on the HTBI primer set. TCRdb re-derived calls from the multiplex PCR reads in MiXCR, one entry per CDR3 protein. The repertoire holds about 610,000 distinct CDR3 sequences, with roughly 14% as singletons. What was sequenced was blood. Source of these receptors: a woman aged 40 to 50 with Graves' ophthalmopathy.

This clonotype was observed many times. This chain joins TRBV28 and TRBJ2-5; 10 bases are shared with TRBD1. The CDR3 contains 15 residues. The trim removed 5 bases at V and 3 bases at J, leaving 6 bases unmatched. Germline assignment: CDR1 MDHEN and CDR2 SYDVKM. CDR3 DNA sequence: TGTGCCAGCAGTGGTACCGGGACAGGGGAAGAGACCCAGTACTTC. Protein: CASSGTGTGEETQYF. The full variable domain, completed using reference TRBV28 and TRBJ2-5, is DVKVTQSSRYLVKRTGEKVFLECVQDMDHENMFWYRQDPGLGLRLIYFSYDVKMKEKGDIPEGYSVSREKKERFSLILESASTNQTSMYLCASSGTGTGEETQYFGPGTRLLVL.

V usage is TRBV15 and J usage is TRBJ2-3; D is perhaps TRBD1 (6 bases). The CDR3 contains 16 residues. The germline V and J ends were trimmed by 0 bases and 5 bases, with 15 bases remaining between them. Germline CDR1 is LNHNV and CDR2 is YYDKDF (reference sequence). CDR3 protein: CATSRDRPGVGDTQYF. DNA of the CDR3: TGTGCCACCAGCAGAGATCGGCCAGGGGTAGGAGATACGCAGTATTTT.

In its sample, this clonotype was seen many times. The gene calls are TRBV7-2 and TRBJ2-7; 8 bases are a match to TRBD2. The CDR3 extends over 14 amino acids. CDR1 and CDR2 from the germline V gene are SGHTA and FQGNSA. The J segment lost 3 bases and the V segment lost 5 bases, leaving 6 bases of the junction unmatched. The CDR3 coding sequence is TGTGCCAGCAGCCGCCAACTAGCGGACTACGAGCAGTACTTC. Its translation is CASSRQLADYEQYF.

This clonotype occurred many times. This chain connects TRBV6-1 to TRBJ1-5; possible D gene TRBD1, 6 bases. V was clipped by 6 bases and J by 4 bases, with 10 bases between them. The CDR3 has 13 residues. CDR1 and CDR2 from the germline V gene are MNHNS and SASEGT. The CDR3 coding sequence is TGTGCCAGCAGACGACAGGATAATCAGCCCCAGCATTTT. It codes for CASRRQDNQPQHF.

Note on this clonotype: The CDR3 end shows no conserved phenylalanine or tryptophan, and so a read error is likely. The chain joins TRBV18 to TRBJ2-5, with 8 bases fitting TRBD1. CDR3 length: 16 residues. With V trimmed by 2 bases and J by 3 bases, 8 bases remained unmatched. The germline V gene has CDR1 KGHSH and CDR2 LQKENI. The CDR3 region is CASSPVRPGGEETQYS. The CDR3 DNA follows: TGTGCCAGCTCACCAGTAAGGCCAGGGGGCGAAGAGACCCAGTACTCC.

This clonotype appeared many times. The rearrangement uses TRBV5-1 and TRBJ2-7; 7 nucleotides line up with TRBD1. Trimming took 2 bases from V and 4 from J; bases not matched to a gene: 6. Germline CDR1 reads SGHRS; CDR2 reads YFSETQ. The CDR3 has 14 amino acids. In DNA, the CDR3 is TGCGCCAGCAGCTTAGGGACAGATATTTACGAGCAGTACTTC. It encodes CASSLGTDIYEQYF.

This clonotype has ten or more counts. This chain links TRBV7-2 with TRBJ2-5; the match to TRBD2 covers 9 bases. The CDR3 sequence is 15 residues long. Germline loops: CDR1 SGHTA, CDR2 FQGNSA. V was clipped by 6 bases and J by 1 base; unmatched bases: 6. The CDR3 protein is CASRIAGAFQETQYF. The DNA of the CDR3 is TGTGCCAGCAGGATAGCGGGAGCCTTCCAAGAGACCCAGTACTTC. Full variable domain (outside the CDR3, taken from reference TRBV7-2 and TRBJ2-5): GAGVSQSPSNKVTEKGKDVELRCDPISGHTALYWYRQSLGQGLEFLIYFQGNSAPDKSGLPSDRFSAERTGGSVSTLTIQRTQQEDSAVYLCASRIAGAFQETQYFGPGTRLLVL.

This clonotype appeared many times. DNA for the CDR3: TGTGGCTCACGGGACGGGAGCGCCTACGAGCAGTACTTC. It yields the protein CGSRDGSAYEQYF. The V gene is TRBV28, the J gene TRBJ2-7; maybe TRBD2 (6 bases). The CDR3 consists of 13 residues. Per the germline V gene, CDR1 is MDHEN and CDR2 is SYDVKM.

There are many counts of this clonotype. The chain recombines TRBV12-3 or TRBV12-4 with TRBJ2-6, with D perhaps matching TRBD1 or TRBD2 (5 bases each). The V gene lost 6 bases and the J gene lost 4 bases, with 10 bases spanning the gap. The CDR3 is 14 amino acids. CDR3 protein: CASRSGRGANVLTF. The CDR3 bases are TGTGCCAGCAGATCAGGGAGAGGGGCCAACGTCCTGACTTTC.

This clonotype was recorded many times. As DNA, the CDR3 is TGCAGTGGGACAGGGGGAGAGGGCAATCAGCCCCAGCATTTT. This sequence encodes CSGTGGEGNQPQHF. The gene calls are TRBV20-1 and TRBJ1-5; 10 bases fit TRBD1. There are 14 residues in the CDR3. Germline-derived CDR1 and CDR2 are DFQATT and SNEGSKA (reference sequence). V lost 7 bases, J lost 2 bases, and 5 bases stayed unmatched.

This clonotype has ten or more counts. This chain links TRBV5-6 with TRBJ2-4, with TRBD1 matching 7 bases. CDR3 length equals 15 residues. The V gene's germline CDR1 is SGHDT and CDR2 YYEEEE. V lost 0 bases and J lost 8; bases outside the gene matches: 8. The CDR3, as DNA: TGTGCCAGCAGCTTGGGACAGGGTAAGGGGGACATTCAGTACTTC. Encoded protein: CASSLGQGKGDIQYF.

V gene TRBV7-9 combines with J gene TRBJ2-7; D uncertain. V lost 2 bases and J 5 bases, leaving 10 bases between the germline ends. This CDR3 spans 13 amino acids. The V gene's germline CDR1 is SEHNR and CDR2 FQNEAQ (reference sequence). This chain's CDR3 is CASSLPGLHEQYF. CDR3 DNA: TGTGCCAGCAGCTTACCGGGTTTACACGAGCAGTACTTC.

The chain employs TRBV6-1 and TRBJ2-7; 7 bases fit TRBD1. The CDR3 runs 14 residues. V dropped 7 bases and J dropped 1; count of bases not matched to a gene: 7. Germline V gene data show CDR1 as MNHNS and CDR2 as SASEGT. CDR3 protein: CASTDRAVSYEQYF. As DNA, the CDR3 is TGTGCCAGCACCGACAGGGCGGTTTCCTACGAGCAGTACTTC.

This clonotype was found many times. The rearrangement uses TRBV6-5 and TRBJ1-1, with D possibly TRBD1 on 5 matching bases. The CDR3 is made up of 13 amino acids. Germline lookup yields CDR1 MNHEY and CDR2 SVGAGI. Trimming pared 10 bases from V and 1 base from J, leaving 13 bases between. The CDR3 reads CATIRQTNTEAFF. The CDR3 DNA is TGTGCCACCATCAGACAGACGAACACTGAAGCTTTCTTT.

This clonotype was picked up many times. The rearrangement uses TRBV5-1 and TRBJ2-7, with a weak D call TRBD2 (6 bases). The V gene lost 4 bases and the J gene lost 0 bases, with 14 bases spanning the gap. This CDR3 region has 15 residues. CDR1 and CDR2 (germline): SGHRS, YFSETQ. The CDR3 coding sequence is TGCGCCAGCAGCATAGCAAGCGGGTCCTCCTACGAGCAGTACTTC. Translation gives CASSIASGSSYEQYF.

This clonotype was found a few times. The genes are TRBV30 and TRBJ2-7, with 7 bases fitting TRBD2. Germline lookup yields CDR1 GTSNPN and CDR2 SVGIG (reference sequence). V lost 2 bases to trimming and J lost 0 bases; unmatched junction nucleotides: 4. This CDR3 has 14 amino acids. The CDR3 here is CAWSSWTSSYEQYF. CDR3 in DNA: TGTGCCTGGAGTTCGTGGACTAGCTCCTACGAGCAGTACTTC.

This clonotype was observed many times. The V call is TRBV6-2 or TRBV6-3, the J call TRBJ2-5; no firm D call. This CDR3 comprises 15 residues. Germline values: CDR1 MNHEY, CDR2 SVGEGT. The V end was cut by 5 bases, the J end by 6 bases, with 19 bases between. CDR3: CASSANFGVEQTQYF. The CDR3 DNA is TGTGCCAGCAGTGCTAACTTTGGGGTCGAGCAGACCCAGTACTTC.

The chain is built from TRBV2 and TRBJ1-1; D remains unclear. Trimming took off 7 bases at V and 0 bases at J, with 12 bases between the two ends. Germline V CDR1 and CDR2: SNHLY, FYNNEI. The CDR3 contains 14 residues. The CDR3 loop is CASIGGRLNTEAFF. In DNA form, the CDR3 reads TGTGCCAGCATAGGAGGCAGGCTGAACACTGAAGCTTTCTTT.

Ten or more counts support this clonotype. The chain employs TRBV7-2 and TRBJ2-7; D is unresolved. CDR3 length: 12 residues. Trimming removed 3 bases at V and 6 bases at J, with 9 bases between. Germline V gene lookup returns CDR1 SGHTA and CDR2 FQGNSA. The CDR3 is CASSFPVGEQYF. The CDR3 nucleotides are TGTGCCAGCAGCTTCCCGGTTGGCGAGCAGTACTTC.

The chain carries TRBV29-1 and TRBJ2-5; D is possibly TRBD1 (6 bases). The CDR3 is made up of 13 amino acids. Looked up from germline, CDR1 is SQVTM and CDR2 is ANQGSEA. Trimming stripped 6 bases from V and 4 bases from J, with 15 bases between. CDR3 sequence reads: CSVGRGTGETQYF. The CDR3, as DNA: TGCAGCGTGGGCAGGGGAACCGGAGAGACCCAGTACTTC.

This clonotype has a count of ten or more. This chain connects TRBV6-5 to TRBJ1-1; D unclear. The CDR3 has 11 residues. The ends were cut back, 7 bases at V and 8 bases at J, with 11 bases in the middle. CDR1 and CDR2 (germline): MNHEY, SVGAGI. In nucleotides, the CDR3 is TGTGCCAGCACCACCCCCCGCGAAGCTTTCTTT. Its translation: CASTTPREAFF.

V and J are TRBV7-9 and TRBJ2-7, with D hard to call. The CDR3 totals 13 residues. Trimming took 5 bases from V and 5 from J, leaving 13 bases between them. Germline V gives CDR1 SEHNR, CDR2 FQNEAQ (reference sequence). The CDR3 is CASSLPESDEQYF. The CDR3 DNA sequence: TGTGCCAGCAGCCTCCCGGAATCGGACGAGCAGTACTTC.

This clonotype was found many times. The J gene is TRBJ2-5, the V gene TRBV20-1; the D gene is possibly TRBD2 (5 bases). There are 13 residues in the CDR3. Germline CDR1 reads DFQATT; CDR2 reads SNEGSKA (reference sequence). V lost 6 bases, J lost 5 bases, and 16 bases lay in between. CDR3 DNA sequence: TGCAGTGCGAGCGGAGAGGGCCGGGAGACCCAGTACTTC. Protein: CSASGEGRETQYF.

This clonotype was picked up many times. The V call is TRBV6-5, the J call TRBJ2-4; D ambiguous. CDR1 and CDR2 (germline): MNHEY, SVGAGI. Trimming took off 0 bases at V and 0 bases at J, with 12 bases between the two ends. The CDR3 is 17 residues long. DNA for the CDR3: TGTGCCAGCAGTTACTCGGAACGGGCAGTAGCCAAAAACATTCAGTACTTC. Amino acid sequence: CASSYSERAVAKNIQYF.

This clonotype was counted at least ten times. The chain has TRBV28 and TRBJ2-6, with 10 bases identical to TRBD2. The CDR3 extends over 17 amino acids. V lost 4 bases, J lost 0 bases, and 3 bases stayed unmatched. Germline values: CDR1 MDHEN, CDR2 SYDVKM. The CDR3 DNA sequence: TGTGCCAGCAGTTCGCTAGCGGGAGTCTCTGGGGCCAACGTCCTGACTTTC. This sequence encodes CASSSLAGVSGANVLTF.

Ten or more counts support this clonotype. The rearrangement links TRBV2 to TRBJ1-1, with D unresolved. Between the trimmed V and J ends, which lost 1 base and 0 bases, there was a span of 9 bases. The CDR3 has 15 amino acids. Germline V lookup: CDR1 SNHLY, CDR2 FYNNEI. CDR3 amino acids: CASSEVGIMNTEAFF. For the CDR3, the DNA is TGTGCCAGCAGTGAAGTGGGTATTATGAACACTGAAGCTTTCTTT.

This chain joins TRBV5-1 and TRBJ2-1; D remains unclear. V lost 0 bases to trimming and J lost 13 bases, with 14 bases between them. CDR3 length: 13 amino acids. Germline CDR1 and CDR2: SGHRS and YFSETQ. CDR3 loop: CASSLEGVSDQFF. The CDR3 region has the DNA TGCGCCAGCAGCTTGGAAGGTGTGAGCGATCAGTTCTTC.

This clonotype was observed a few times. This chain's CDR3 is CASGPSGEGGYTF. The CDR3 coding sequence is TGTGCTAGTGGTCCTTCCGGGGAGGGGGGCTACACCTTC. The chain recombines TRBV12-5 with TRBJ1-2; D is perhaps TRBD1 (5 bases). The germline CDR1 and CDR2 sequences are LGHNT and FRNRAP. The CDR3 covers 13 residues. V was pared by 5 bases and J by 8 bases, with 15 bases between.

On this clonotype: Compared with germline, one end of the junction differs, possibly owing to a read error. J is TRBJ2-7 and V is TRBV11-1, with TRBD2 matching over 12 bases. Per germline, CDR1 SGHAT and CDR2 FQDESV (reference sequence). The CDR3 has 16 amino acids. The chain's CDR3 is CASSTNGGLAGYERYF. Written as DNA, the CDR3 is TGTGCCAGCAGTACTAACGGGGGACTAGCGGGCTACGAGCGGTACTTC.